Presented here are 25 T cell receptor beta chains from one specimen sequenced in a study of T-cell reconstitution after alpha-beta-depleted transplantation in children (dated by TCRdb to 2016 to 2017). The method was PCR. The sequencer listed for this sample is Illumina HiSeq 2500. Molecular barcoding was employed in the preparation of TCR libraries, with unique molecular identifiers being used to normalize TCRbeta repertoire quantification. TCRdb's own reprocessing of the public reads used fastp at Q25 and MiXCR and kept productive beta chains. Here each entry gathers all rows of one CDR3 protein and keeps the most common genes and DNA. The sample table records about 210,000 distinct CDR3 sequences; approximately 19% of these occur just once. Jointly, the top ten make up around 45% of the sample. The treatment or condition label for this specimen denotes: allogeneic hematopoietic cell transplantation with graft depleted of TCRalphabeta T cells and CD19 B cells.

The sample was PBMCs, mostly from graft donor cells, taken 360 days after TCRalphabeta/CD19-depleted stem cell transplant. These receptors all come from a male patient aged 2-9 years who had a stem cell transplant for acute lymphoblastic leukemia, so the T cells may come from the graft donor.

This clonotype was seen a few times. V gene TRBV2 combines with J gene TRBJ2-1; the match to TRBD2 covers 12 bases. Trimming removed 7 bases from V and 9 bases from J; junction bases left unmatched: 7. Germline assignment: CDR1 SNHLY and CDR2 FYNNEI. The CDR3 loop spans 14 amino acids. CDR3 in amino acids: CASTRLAGDGEQFF. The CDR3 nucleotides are TGTGCCAGCACCAGACTAGCGGGGGACGGTGAGCAGTTCTTC.

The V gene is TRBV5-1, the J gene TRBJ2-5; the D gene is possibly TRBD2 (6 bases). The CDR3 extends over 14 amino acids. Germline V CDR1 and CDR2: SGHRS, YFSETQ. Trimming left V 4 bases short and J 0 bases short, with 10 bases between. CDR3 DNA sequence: TGCGCCAGCAGCCGACTAGGGTACCAAGAGACCCAGTACTTC. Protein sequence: CASSRLGYQETQYF.

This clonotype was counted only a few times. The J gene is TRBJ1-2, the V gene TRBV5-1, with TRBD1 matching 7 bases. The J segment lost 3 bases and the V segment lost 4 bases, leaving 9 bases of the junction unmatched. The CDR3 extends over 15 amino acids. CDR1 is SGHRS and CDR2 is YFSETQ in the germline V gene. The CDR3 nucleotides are TGCGCCAGCAGCATCGCAGGGGGTATCGACTATGGCTACACCTTC. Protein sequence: CASSIAGGIDYGYTF.

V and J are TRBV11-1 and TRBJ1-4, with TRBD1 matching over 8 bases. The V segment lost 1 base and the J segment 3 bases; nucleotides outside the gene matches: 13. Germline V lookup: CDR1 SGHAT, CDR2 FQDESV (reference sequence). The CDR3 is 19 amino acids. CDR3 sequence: CASSLEGRTGISANEKLFF. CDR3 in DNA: TGTGCCAGCAGCTTAGAAGGCAGGACAGGGATCTCTGCTAATGAAAAACTGTTTTTT.

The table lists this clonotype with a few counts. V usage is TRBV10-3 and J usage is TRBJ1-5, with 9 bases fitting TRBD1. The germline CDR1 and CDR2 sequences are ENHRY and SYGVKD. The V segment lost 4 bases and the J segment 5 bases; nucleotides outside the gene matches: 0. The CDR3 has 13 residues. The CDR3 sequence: CAISGTGDQPQHF. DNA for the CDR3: TGTGCCATCAGTGGGACAGGGGATCAGCCCCAGCATTTT.

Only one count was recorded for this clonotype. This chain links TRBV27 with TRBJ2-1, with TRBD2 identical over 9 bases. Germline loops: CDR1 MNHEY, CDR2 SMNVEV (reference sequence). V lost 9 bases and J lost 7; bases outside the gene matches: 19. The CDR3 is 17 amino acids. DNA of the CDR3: TGTGCCAGTCTCTCCCCGGCCCATGCGGGAGGGCAGAATGAGCAGTTCTTC. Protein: CASLSPAHAGGQNEQFF.

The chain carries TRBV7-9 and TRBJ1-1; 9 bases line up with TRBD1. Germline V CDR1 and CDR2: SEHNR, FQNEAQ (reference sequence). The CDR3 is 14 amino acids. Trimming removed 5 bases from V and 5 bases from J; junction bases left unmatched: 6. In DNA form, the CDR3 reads TGTGCCAGCAGCACGGACAGGGGCGGGACTGAAGCTTTCTTT. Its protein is CASSTDRGGTEAFF.

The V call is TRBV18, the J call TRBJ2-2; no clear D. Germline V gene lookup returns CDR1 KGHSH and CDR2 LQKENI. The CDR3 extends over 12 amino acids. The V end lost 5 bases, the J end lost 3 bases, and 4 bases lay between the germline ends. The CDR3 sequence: CASSGDTGELFF. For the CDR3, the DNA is TGTGCCAGCTCAGGGGACACCGGGGAGCTGTTTTTT.

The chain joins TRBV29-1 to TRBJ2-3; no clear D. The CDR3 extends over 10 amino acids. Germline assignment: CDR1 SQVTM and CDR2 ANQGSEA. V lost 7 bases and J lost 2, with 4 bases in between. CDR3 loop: CSGITDTQYF. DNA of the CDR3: TGCAGCGGCATCACAGATACGCAGTATTTT.

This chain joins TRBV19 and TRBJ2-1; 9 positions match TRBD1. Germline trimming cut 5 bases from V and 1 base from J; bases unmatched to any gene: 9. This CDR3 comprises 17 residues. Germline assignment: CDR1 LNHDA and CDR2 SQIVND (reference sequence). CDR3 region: CASSPRLQGASYNEQFF. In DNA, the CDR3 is TGTGCCAGTAGTCCCCGCCTACAGGGGGCTTCCTACAATGAGCAGTTCTTC.

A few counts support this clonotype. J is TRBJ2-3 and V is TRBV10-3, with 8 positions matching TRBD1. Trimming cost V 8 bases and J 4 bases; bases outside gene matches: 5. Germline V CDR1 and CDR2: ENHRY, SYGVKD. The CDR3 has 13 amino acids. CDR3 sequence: CAIQGANPDTQYF. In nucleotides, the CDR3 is TGTGCCATCCAGGGGGCGAACCCAGATACGCAGTATTTT.

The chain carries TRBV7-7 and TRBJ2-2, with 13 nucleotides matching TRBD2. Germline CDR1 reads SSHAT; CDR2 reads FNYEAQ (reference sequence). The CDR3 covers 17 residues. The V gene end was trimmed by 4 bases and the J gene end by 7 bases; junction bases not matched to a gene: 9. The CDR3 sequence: CASSSSGTSGVDGELFF. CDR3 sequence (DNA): TGTGCCAGCAGCTCCTCCGGGACTAGCGGGGTGGACGGGGAGCTGTTTTTT.

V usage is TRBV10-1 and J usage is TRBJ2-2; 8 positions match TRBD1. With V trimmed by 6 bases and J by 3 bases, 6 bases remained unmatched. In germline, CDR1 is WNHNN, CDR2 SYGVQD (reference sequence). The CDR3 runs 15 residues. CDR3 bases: TGCGCCAGCAGAGCTGACAGGGGTGACACCGGGGAGCTGTTTTTT. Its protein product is CASRADRGDTGELFF.

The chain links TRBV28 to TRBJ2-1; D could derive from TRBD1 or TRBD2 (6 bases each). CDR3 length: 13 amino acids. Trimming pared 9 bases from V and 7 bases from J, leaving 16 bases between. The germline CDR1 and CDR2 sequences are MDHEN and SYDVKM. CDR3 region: CASTPGARNEQFF. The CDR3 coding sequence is TGTGCCAGTACTCCGGGGGCCCGGAATGAGCAGTTCTTC.

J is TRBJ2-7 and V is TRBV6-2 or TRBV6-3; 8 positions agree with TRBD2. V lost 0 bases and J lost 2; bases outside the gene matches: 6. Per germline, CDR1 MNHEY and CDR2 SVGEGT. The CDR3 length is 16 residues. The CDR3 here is CASSYSFAGGTYEQYF. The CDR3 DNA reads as TGTGCCAGCAGTTACTCTTTTGCGGGGGGCACCTACGAGCAGTACTTC.

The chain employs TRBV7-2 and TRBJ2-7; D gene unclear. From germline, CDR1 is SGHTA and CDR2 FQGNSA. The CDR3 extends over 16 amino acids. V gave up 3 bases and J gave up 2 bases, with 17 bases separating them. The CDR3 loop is CASSFTSMVPTYEQYF. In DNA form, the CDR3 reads TGTGCCAGCAGCTTTACGTCGATGGTGCCCACCTACGAGCAGTACTTC.

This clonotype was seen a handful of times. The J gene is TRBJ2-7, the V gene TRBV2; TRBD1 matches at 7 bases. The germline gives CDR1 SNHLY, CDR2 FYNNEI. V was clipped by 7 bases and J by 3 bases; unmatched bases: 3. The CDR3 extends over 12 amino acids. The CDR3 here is CASNRGVYEQYF. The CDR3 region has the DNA TGTGCCAGCAACAGGGGCGTCTACGAGCAGTACTTC.

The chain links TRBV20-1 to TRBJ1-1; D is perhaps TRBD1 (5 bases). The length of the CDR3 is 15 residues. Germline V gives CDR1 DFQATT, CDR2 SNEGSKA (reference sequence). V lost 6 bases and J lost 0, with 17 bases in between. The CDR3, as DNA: TGCAGTGCGACAGCCACCAACGTGATGAACACTGAAGCTTTCTTT. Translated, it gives CSATATNVMNTEAFF.

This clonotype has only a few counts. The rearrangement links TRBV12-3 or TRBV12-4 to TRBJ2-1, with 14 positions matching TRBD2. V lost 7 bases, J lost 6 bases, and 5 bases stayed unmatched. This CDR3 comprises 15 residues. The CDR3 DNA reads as TGTGCCAGCACCGAGACTAGCGGGGGGGGCAATGAGCAGTTCTTC. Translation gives CASTETSGGGNEQFF.

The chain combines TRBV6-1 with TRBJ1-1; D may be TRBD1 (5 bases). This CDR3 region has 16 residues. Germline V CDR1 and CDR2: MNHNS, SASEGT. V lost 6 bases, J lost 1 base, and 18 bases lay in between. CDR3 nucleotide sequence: TGTGCCAGCAGAATTAAACCCGGGACGCCGAACACTGAAGCTTTCTTT. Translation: CASRIKPGTPNTEAFF.

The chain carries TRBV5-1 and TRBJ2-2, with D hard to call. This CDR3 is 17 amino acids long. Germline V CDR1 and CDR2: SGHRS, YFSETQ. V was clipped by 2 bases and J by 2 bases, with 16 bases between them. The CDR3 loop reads CASSFALDALNTGELFF. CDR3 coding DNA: TGCGCCAGCAGCTTTGCCTTGGACGCTCTAAACACCGGGGAGCTGTTTTTT.

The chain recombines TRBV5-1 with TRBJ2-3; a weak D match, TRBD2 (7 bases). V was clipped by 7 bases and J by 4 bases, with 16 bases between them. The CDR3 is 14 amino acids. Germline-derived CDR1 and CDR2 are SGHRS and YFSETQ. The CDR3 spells CASRSGEGADTQYF. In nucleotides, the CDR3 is TGCGCCAGCCGGAGCGGGGAGGGGGCAGATACGCAGTATTTT.

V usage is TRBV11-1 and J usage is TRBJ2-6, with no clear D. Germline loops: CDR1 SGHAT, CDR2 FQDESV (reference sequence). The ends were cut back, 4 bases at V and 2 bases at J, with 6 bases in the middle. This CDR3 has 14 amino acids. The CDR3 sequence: CASSSRTGANVLTF. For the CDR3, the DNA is TGTGCCAGCAGCTCCCGAACTGGGGCCAACGTCCTGACTTTC.

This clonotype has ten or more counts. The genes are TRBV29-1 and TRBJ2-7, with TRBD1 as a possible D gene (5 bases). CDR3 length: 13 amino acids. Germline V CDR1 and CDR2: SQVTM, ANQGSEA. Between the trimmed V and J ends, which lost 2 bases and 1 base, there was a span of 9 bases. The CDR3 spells CSVESPGSYEQYF. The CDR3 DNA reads TGCAGCGTTGAATCCCCAGGGTCCTACGAGCAGTACTTC.

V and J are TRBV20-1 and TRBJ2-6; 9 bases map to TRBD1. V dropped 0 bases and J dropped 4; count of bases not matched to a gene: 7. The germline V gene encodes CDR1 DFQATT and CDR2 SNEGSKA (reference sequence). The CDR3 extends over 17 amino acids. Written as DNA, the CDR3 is TGCAGTGCTAGAGATCCCGGGACAGGGTCAGGGGCCAACGTCCTGACTTTC. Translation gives CSARDPGTGSGANVLTF.